The clone carrying this TCR beta chain has a count of ten or more. Libraries for naive CD8 T cells, which were made from roughly 21,000 to 960,000 sorted cells, drew on 10%, 30% or 50% of the RNA. Previously described methods and listed TCR primers were used for bulk TCR libraries. TCRdb processed the PCR reads anew with MiXCR; each CDR3 protein has one entry. The sample has hundreds of thousands of distinct CDR3 sequences, roughly 27% seen once; the top ten hold around 0.78%. This entry comes from a study of molecular identifiers for immune sequencing clone quantification. The V and J ends lost 4 bases and 0 bases respectively, with 18 bases between them. Per germline, CDR1 LGHDT and CDR2 YNNKEL (reference sequence). This CDR3 contains 17 residues.

The clonotype comes from a human donor in good health. Some libraries in this study had Jurkat cell RNA spiked in. The chain uses TRBV3-1 and TRBJ1-1; no firm D call. The sequenced sample consisted of naive CD8+ T cells from blood, with Jurkat cell RNA spiked in. Subset reported: FACS-sorted CD8+CD4-CCR7+CD45RA+ naive T cells. The CDR3 nucleotides read TGTGCCAGCAGCCCGCCCCTGCTCGGCCCCATGAACACTGAAGCTTTCTTT. The encoded protein is CASSPPLLGPMNTEAFF.